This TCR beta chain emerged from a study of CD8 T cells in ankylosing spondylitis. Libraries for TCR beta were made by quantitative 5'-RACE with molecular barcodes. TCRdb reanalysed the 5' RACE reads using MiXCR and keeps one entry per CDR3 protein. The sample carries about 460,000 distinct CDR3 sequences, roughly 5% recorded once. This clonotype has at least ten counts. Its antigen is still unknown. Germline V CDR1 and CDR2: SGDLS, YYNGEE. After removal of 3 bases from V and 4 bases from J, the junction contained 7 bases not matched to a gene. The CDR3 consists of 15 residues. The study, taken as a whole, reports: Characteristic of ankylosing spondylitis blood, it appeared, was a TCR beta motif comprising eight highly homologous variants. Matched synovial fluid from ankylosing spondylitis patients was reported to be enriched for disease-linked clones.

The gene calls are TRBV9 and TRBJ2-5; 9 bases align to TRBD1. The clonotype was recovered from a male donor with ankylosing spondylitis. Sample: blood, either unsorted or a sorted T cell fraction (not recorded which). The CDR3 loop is CASSEGTGKGETQYF. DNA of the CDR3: TGTGCCAGCAGCGAAGGGACAGGGAAAGGAGAGACCCAGTACTTC. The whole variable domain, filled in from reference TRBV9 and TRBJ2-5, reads DSGVTQTPKHLITATGQRVTLRCSPRSGDLSVYWYQQSLDQGLQFLIQYYNGEERAKGNILERFSAQQFPDLHSELNLSSLELGDSALYFCASSEGTGKGETQYFGPGTRLLVL.